This paragraph covers one T cell receptor beta chain sequence. Its specific antigen is unknown. No clone much larger than this one lies a single base away; base qualities are absent. This entry belongs to a study of T cell responses to AZD1222 COVID-19 vaccine (dated by TCRdb to about 2021). About the investigation overall: AZD1222 recipients whose second dose came at about 4 weeks and those whose second dose came at about 12 weeks were combined into one group, since spike-specific TCR depth and breadth did not differ between the two schedules. A total of approximately 230 trial participants underwent TCR sequencing, of whom 200 to 220 received two doses of AZD1222 and around 25 received two doses of the MenACWY control vaccine. Trial participants were enrolled into age subgroups of 18-55, 56-69 and 70-plus years, which contained roughly 150, 30 and 60 TCR-sequenced participants, respectively.

Sample time point, as interpreted from the label and publication: baseline before first vaccination. Samples from vaccinated people were obtained from the UK trials COV001 and COV002, which included a single-blind randomized controlled phase 2/3 trial of AZD1222 (ChAdOx1 nCoV-19) in healthy adults. Trial participant PBMC samples were collected at day 0 and day 28 after the second dose for TCRbeta chain sequencing. Measured from the cysteine to the phenylalanine, the CDR3 is 15 residues long. Only the CDR3 DNA stays, 45 bases, in frame from base 1. CDR1 and CDR2, per the germline V gene (reference sequence), are LNHNV and YYDKDF. Relative to germline, V is missing 5 bases and J is missing 2 bases, with 5 bases of the junction outside any gene match. What the research found in general, with its limitations: Most participants were white British and females outnumbered males, and the authors suggested that clonal diversity may have been underestimated. The 56-69-year group was small, and its depth increase did not reach significance, likely because of low power. Spike-specific TCR breadth and depth rose significantly after two AZD1222 doses compared with day 0 and with MenACWY recipients. The vaccine-associated CD4 TCRs covered the entire spike protein, and the dominant responses fell in regions 160-218 and 743-854. Only five or six AZD1222 recipients were SARS-CoV-2 seropositive at baseline, limiting conclusions about previously exposed vaccinees. Because no day 14 peak-response samples were available, the repertoires could be characterized only after the peak T cell response. Reportedly, almost half of the unique spike-specific TCRs recognized epitopes lying outside the regions that are mutated in the B.1.351 and B.1.1.7 variants.

The CDR3 regions of human TCRbeta chains were subjected to immunosequencing. Regarding the original processing steps: Repertoire TCRs were matched against a reference library of SARS-CoV-2-specific TCRs generated with the MIRA antigen-specificity platform. Breadth meant the fraction of unique TCRs that were SARS-CoV-2-associated, whereas depth meant the fraction of total T cells that were SARS-CoV-2-associated. Using the MIRA data, each spike-specific TCR was assigned both to the spike region to which the TCR was reactive and to a CD4 or CD8 class. Log10-transformed breadth and depth values were compared by one-way ANOVA with Sidak's multiple comparisons tests. TCRdb limited this immuneACCESS table to in-frame rearrangements with V and J called. A share of clones is missing; checked studies link under half to unresolved V genes, and the rest is unexplained. The V and J calls and clone size were taken over from that table, and D and trimming were inferred from the DNA. The sample profile shows roughly 150,000 clones; approximately 93% of them were found once. Roughly 5% of the sample lies in the top ten.

This sample comprised peripheral blood, obtained on day 0 of AZD1222 vaccination. This receptor was obtained from an adult in good health. The chain is made from TRBV15 and TRBJ2-3, and 9 junction bases match TRBD1. CDR3 region: CATSEGQGYTDTQYF. DNA sequence: TGTGCCACCAGCGAAGGACAGGGGTACACAGATACGCAGTATTTT.